This T cell receptor beta chain was sequenced for a study of blood T cell repertoires in COVID-19. This CDR3 is built from 16 residues. Germline CDR1 KGHSH, CDR2 LQKENI. V was shortened by 3 bases and J by 0 bases, with 14 bases between the two germline ends. Sequenced by immunoSEQ multiplex PCR; TCRdb stores in-frame clones only, minus some. Counted here are 250,000 to 300,000 clones, about 90% occurring once; the ten biggest clones make up 2.1%. This receptor was obtained from a woman aged 60-75 years with COVID-19, enrolled during active disease. The chain has TRBV18 and TRBJ1-2; D gene uncertain. Sequences were obtained from peripheral blood. The CDR3 sequence is CASSPNAVTTNYGYTF. As DNA, the CDR3 is TGTGCCAGCTCACCGAATGCAGTCACAACTAACTATGGCTACACCTTC.